This TCR beta chain was captured by sequencing in a study of cytomegalovirus exposure and HLA in healthy donors. The PCR had 60 Vbeta and 13 Jbeta primers. Using immunoSEQ multiplex PCR, the repertoire was profiled, and TCRdb retains in-frame clones only, with some absent. The top ten clones hold about 3% of a sample with hundreds of thousands of clones, approximately 70% of them seen once. Whole-study findings and limits: Links to common viral pathogens appeared, in a later analysis, for several of the most significant clusters. Productive status was seen about 87% or about 30% of the time for most TCR beta V segments in an earlier analysis.

This CDR3 contains 14 residues. After removal of 6 bases from V and 5 bases from J, the junction contained 8 bases not matched to a gene. CDR1 is MNHNS and CDR2 is SASEGT in the germline V gene. This clone was seen only once. Its antigen is as yet unknown. The TCR sequence derives from a middle-aged man in good health and CMV-seropositive. The J gene is TRBJ2-7, the V gene TRBV6-1, with 9 bases that match TRBD1. Source material: PBMCs. Here the CDR3 reads CASRGGQGIDEQYF. DNA for the CDR3: TGTGCCAGCAGGGGGGGACAGGGAATAGACGAGCAGTACTTC.